Listed here are 27 T cell receptor beta chains from one sample, sequenced in a study of shared clonotypes between healthy human individuals. Generated by immunoSEQ multiplex PCR, the TCRdb table keeps only in-frame clones and is missing some. The table lists about 1.5 million clones, around 98% of them singletons. Sequencing was carried out using naive CD4+ T cells sorted from blood. Subset reported: CD45RA+ positively selected. The receptor source for this set is a man aged 30-40 years in good health.

CDR3 amino acids: CASSPVPDLYNEQFF. As DNA, the CDR3 is TGCGCCAGCAGCCCCGTCCCAGACCTCTACAATGAGCAGTTCTTC. The rearrangement uses TRBV5-1 and TRBJ2-1; D is ambiguous. V lost 4 bases, J lost 3 bases, and 14 bases lay in between. CDR1 SGHRS and CDR2 YFSETQ come from the germline V gene. CDR3 size: 15 residues. Complete variable domain (other parts from reference TRBV5-1 and TRBJ2-1): KAGVTQTPRYLIKTRGQQVTLSCSPISGHRSVSWYQQTPGQGLQFLFEYFSETQRNKGNFPGRFSGRQFSNSRSEMNVSTLELGDSALYLCASSPVPDLYNEQFFGPGTRLTVL.

This clone was picked up one time. This chain connects TRBV4-3 to TRBJ2-7; 11 nucleotides agree with TRBD2. With 2 bases clipped from V and 3 bases from J, the junction kept 3 bases outside the gene matches. Per germline, CDR1 LGHNA and CDR2 YSLEER. The CDR3 extends over 15 amino acids. CDR3: CASSQMTSGNYEQYF. DNA of the CDR3: TGCGCCAGCAGCCAAATGACTAGCGGGAACTACGAGCAGTACTTC.

This clone occurred once. An end of the junction differs from the germline gene, which may be a read error. The chain is built from TRBV2 and TRBJ1-2; TRBD1 might be the D (5 bases). CDR1 is SNHLY, CDR2 FYNNEI, per germline. The CDR3 is made up of 11 amino acids. CDR3 in amino acids: CARSGGDGYTF. CDR3 sequence (DNA): TGTGCCCGCAGCGGGGGGGATGGCTACACCTTC.

The chain recombines TRBV14 with TRBJ1-4; 9 nucleotides match TRBD1. The V and J ends lost 2 bases and 8 bases, in that order; junction bases with no gene match: 12. This CDR3 comprises 17 residues. The germline V gene has CDR1 SGHDN and CDR2 FVKESK. The CDR3: CASSQTKWDREYEKLFF. DNA of the CDR3: TGTGCCAGCAGCCAAACAAAGTGGGACAGGGAATACGAAAAACTGTTTTTT.

The chain couples TRBV7-9 to TRBJ1-3; maybe TRBD1 (6 bases). Germline V gene data show CDR1 as SEHNR and CDR2 as FQNEAQ (reference sequence). V was cut by 3 bases and J by 0 bases, with 15 bases left in between. The CDR3 is 17 amino acids. CDR3 coding DNA: TGTGCCAGCAGCTTGGGGGGCGTCGGAATCTCTGGAAACACCATATATTTT. Residues: CASSLGGVGISGNTIYF.

The rearrangement links TRBV11-3 to TRBJ2-5; D could derive from TRBD1 or TRBD2 (5 bases each). Trimming stripped 4 bases from V and 4 bases from J, with 10 bases between. CDR3 size: 13 residues. Germline V gene data show CDR1 as SGHNT and CDR2 as YENEEA. This CDR3 reads CASSSGAGETQYF. Written as DNA, the CDR3 is TGTGCCAGCAGCTCCGGGGCGGGAGAGACCCAGTACTTC.

The rearrangement joins TRBV5-1 to TRBJ1-1; the D gene is possibly TRBD1 (6 bases). Trimming took off 2 bases at V and 1 base at J, with 12 bases between the two ends. CDR3 size: 15 residues. Germline-derived CDR1 and CDR2 are SGHRS and YFSETQ. The CDR3 protein is CASSFGGAPNTEAFF. The CDR3 DNA sequence: TGCGCCAGCAGCTTCGGGGGGGCCCCGAACACTGAAGCTTTCTTT.

This chain joins TRBV10-3 and TRBJ2-7, with TRBD2 identical over 7 bases. V lost 6 bases, J lost 5 bases, and 13 bases stayed unmatched. The CDR3 runs 15 residues. Germline V CDR1 and CDR2: ENHRY, SYGVKD. The CDR3 is CAIRPVSGGAHEQYF. CDR3 in DNA: TGTGCCATCAGGCCCGTTTCGGGAGGTGCCCACGAGCAGTACTTC.

The chain employs TRBV29-1 and TRBJ2-7, with 7 bases lining up with TRBD1. Trimming at V came to 5 bases and at J to 0 bases, leaving 4 bases not matched to a gene. CDR1 SQVTM and CDR2 ANQGSEA come from the germline V gene. This CDR3 has 13 residues. The CDR3 DNA sequence: TGCAGCGTTAAGGGACAGAACTCCTACGAGCAGTACTTC. It yields the protein CSVKGQNSYEQYF.

V is TRBV9 and J is TRBJ2-2; 10 nucleotides align to TRBD2. The CDR3 is 16 amino acids. Germline CDR1 is SGDLS and CDR2 is YYNGEE. After removal of 4 bases from V and 5 bases from J, the junction contained 8 bases not matched to a gene. The CDR3 loop is CASSFTSGIRTGELFF. CDR3 sequence (DNA): TGTGCCAGCAGCTTTACTAGCGGGATTCGTACCGGGGAGCTGTTTTTT. The complete variable domain, with remaining parts taken from reference TRBV9 and TRBJ2-2, reads DSGVTQTPKHLITATGQRVTLRCSPRSGDLSVYWYQQSLDQGLQFLIQYYNGEERAKGNILERFSAQQFPDLHSELNLSSLELGDSALYFCASSFTSGIRTGELFFGEGSRLTVL.

The J gene is TRBJ2-3, the V gene TRBV5-6; D gene uncertain. The CDR3 has 13 amino acids. The V gene lost 4 bases and the J gene lost 2 bases, with 8 bases spanning the gap. Germline lookup yields CDR1 SGHDT and CDR2 YYEEEE. CDR3 in amino acids: CASSAGHTDTQYF. CDR3 bases: TGTGCCAGCAGCGCCGGGCACACAGATACGCAGTATTTT. The full variable domain, rest sourced from reference TRBV5-6 and TRBJ2-3, is DAGVTQSPTHLIKTRGQQVTLRCSPKSGHDTVSWYQQALGQGPQFIFQYYEEEERQRGNFPDRFSGHQFPNYSSELNVNALLLGDSALYLCASSAGHTDTQYFGPGTRLTVL.

The chain is built from TRBV27 and TRBJ2-1; 13 nucleotides match TRBD2. Losses at the gene ends were 3 bases for V and 7 bases for J; bases not matched to a gene: 12. The CDR3 totals 18 residues. CDR1 and CDR2 from the germline V gene are MNHEY and SMNVEV (reference sequence). The chain's CDR3 is CASSFRQRLAGGSNEQFF. CDR3 DNA: TGTGCCAGCAGTTTCCGTCAAAGACTAGCGGGAGGTTCTAATGAGCAGTTCTTC.

The chain carries TRBV19 and TRBJ2-1; 9 bases are a match to TRBD1. The CDR3 is made up of 16 amino acids. V trimming: 6 bases; J trimming: 4 bases; junction bases outside the gene matches: 10. Germline lookup yields CDR1 LNHDA and CDR2 SQIVND (reference sequence). The CDR3 is CASRNLRDRAYNEQFF. The CDR3 DNA reads TGTGCCAGTAGGAACCTTCGGGACAGGGCATACAATGAGCAGTTCTTC. Complete variable domain (other parts from reference TRBV19 and TRBJ2-1): DGGITQSPKYLFRKEGQNVTLSCEQNLNHDAMYWYRQDPGQGLRLIYYSQIVNDFQKGDIAEGYSVSREKKESFPLTVTSAQKNPTAFYLCASRNLRDRAYNEQFFGPGTRLTVL.

This sequence joins TRBV18 and TRBJ2-1; 9 bases are shared with TRBD1. CDR3 length: 22 residues. The V segment lost 0 bases and the J segment 0 bases; nucleotides outside the gene matches: 18. Germline-derived CDR1 and CDR2 are KGHSH and LQKENI. The DNA of the CDR3 is TGTGCCAGCTCACCACCTTTGATAACAGGGGGCACAGTTATGGACTCCTACAATGAGCAGTTCTTC. It codes for CASSPPLITGGTVMDSYNEQFF.

The V gene is TRBV15, the J gene TRBJ1-4, with D perhaps TRBD1 (5 bases). The CDR3 consists of 17 residues. V gave up 9 bases and J gave up 0 bases, with 20 bases separating them. Germline CDR1 and CDR2: LNHNV and YYDKDF (reference sequence). Written as DNA, the CDR3 is TGTGCCACTGAACCCGGGGGGGTGAGGGCAACTAATGAAAAACTGTTTTTT. Translated: CATEPGGVRATNEKLFF.

The chain employs TRBV7-2 and TRBJ1-3; no clear D. V lost 5 bases to trimming and J lost 0 bases, with 17 bases between them. The CDR3 contains 17 residues. Germline V gives CDR1 SGHTA, CDR2 FQGNSA. CDR3 in DNA: TGTGCCAGCAGCCAAATAGTAGGGAGGGTCTCTGGAAACACCATATATTTT. This gives the protein CASSQIVGRVSGNTIYF. The whole variable domain, remainder taken from reference TRBV7-2 and TRBJ1-3, is GAGVSQSPSNKVTEKGKDVELRCDPISGHTALYWYRQSLGQGLEFLIYFQGNSAPDKSGLPSDRFSAERTGGSVSTLTIQRTQQEDSAVYLCASSQIVGRVSGNTIYFGEGSWLTVV.

This clone was detected once. Other DNA sequences in this sample translate to the same CDR3. The chain combines TRBV28 with TRBJ2-7, with 7 bases fitting TRBD1. The CDR3 contains 12 residues. Looked up from germline, CDR1 is MDHEN and CDR2 is SYDVKM. Trimming cost V 3 bases and J 4 bases; bases outside gene matches: 0. CDR3 nucleotide sequence: TGTGCCAGCAGTTTGGGACAGTACGAGCAGTACTTC. Translated: CASSLGQYEQYF.

The chain employs TRBV5-4 and TRBJ2-7; D not resolved. V was pared by 0 bases and J by 1 base, with 14 bases between. The CDR3 is 16 residues long. Germline loops: CDR1 SGHNT, CDR2 YYREEE (reference sequence). The CDR3 region has the DNA TGTGCCAGCAGCTTGGGACCACGGGCTGGGTCCTACGAGCAGTACTTC. Its translation is CASSLGPRAGSYEQYF.

The genes are TRBV5-1 and TRBJ1-1; a weak D match, TRBD1 (5 bases). Germline lookup yields CDR1 SGHRS and CDR2 YFSETQ. The CDR3 runs to 15 residues. V dropped 0 bases and J dropped 4 bases, with 13 bases sitting between them. The DNA for the CDR3 is TGCGCCAGCAGCTTGGTCCCCCAGGGCTCCACTGAAGCTTTCTTT. Amino acids: CASSLVPQGSTEAFF.

The V call is TRBV5-5, the J call TRBJ2-2, with TRBD1 matching 8 bases. J was trimmed by 7 bases and V by 4 bases; bases with no gene match: 6. This CDR3 region has 14 residues. Per germline, CDR1 SGHKS and CDR2 YYEKEE (reference sequence). CDR3 protein: CASSLSGGDGELFF. DNA of the CDR3: TGTGCCAGCAGCCTTTCAGGGGGCGACGGGGAGCTGTTTTTT. The full variable domain, with the rest looked up from reference TRBV5-5 and TRBJ2-2, is DAGVTQSPTHLIKTRGQQVTLRCSPISGHKSVSWYQQVLGQGPQFIFQYYEKEERGRGNFPDRFSARQFPNYSSELNVNALLLGDSALYLCASSLSGGDGELFFGEGSRLTVL.

The chain is built from TRBV25-1 and TRBJ2-2; D may be TRBD1 (6 bases). There are 14 residues in the CDR3. The ends were cut back, 6 bases at V and 4 bases at J, with 12 bases in the middle. Germline V CDR1 and CDR2: MGHDK, SYGVNS. CDR3 region: CASRATGSTGELFF. The CDR3 nucleotides are TGTGCCAGCAGGGCGACAGGTTCCACCGGGGAGCTGTTTTTT.

The gene calls are TRBV19 and TRBJ2-4; 7 positions agree with TRBD2. Germline lookup yields CDR1 LNHDA and CDR2 SQIVND (reference sequence). Losses at the gene ends were 7 bases for V and 6 bases for J; bases not matched to a gene: 6. This CDR3 region has 13 residues. CDR3 loop: CASNGGRGNIQYF. As DNA, the CDR3 is TGTGCCAGTAACGGGGGGAGAGGAAACATTCAGTACTTC.

This clone was picked up one time. V is TRBV29-1 and J is TRBJ2-5; tentative D call: TRBD2 (5 bases). The CDR3 contains 11 residues. V was pared by 7 bases and J by 5 bases, with 11 bases between. Germline assignment: CDR1 SQVTM and CDR2 ANQGSEA. The CDR3 is CSAKRAETQYF. In DNA, the CDR3 is TGCAGCGCCAAGAGGGCGGAGACCCAGTACTTC.

V gene TRBV20-1 combines with J gene TRBJ2-7; D gene unclear. This CDR3 comprises 10 residues. Per germline, CDR1 DFQATT and CDR2 SNEGSKA (reference sequence). The V and J ends lost 3 bases and 7 bases respectively, with 7 bases between them. The chain's CDR3 is CSASALEQYF. The CDR3 region has the DNA TGCAGTGCTAGTGCTCTTGAGCAGTACTTC.

This clone is a singleton in its sample. This chain uses TRBV2 with TRBJ2-1, with D unresolved. V was pared by 3 bases and J by 5 bases, with 8 bases between. The CDR3 spans 13 residues. The germline gives CDR1 SNHLY, CDR2 FYNNEI. The CDR3 nucleotides are TGTGCCAGCAGTGACAGATCCCACAATGAGCAGTTCTTC. Protein sequence: CASSDRSHNEQFF.

The rearrangement uses TRBV5-5 and TRBJ2-2; 9 positions match TRBD2. The CDR3 has 13 amino acids. The germline CDR1 and CDR2 sequences are SGHKS and YYEKEE (reference sequence). After removal of 9 bases from V and 6 bases from J, the junction contained 6 bases not matched to a gene. For the CDR3, the DNA is TGTGCCACCCGGACTAGCGACCCCGGGGAGCTGTTTTTT. Its protein product is CATRTSDPGELFF.

The chain couples TRBV19 to TRBJ2-2; D gene uncertain. Trimming removed 7 bases at V and 0 bases at J, with 12 bases between. The length of the CDR3 is 15 residues. Germline V CDR1 and CDR2: LNHDA, SQIVND (reference sequence). The DNA of the CDR3 is TGTGCCAGTACCACGGACCCTCCGAACACCGGGGAGCTGTTTTTT. Translation: CASTTDPPNTGELFF.